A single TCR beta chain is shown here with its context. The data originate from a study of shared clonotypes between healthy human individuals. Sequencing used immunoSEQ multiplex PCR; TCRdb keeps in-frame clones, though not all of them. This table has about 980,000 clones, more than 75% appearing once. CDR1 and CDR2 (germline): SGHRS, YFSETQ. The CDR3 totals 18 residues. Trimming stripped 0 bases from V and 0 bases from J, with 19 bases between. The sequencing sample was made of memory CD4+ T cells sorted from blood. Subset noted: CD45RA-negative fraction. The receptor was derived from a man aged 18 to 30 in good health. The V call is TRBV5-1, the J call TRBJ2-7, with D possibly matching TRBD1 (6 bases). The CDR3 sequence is CASSLENRALTSSYEQYF. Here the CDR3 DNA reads TGCGCCAGCAGCTTGGAAAACAGGGCTCTAACAAGCTCCTACGAGCAGTACTTC.